The 32 T cell receptor beta chains in this list originate from one sample, sequenced in a study of shared clonotypes between healthy human individuals. Method: immunoSEQ multiplex PCR; TCRdb's copy keeps in-frame clones and lacks some. The table shows some 1,400,000 clones, with about 96% occurring only once. Source material: naive CD4+ T cells sorted from blood. Subset noted: CD45RA+ positively selected. The source of these receptors is a man aged 25 to 45 in good health.

The V gene is TRBV27, the J gene TRBJ1-1, with a weak D call TRBD1 (6 bases). V gave up 5 bases and J gave up 0 bases, with 16 bases separating them. Germline lookup yields CDR1 MNHEY and CDR2 SMNVEV (reference sequence). This CDR3 is 16 amino acids long. The CDR3, as DNA: TGTGCCAGCAGTAGGGCGACAGGCGTGATGAACACTGAAGCTTTCTTT. Translation: CASSRATGVMNTEAFF.

Written as DNA, the CDR3 is TGTGCCAGCTCTACCACAGGGACGTTATCCTACGAGCAGTACTTC. Amino acids: CASSTTGTLSYEQYF. The chain carries TRBV18 and TRBJ2-7, with TRBD1 as a possible D gene (6 bases). Between the trimmed V and J ends, which lost 6 bases and 1 base, there was a span of 16 bases. The V gene's germline CDR1 is KGHSH and CDR2 LQKENI. This CDR3 is built from 15 residues.

The chain couples TRBV28 to TRBJ1-2; no firm D call. The CDR3 runs 17 residues. Germline V gives CDR1 MDHEN, CDR2 SYDVKM. Trimming pared 5 bases from V and 2 bases from J, leaving 21 bases between. This CDR3 reads CASSPPPPSPVNYGYTF. CDR3 nucleotide sequence: TGTGCCAGCAGTCCACCCCCGCCGTCCCCCGTAAACTATGGCTACACCTTC.

V is TRBV5-6 and J is TRBJ2-7, with 9 nucleotides matching TRBD1. The V and J ends lost 2 bases and 4 bases, in that order; junction bases with no gene match: 4. CDR1 is SGHDT and CDR2 is YYEEEE in the germline V gene. There are 14 residues in the CDR3. CDR3 amino acids: CASSFTGGVYEQYF. CDR3 coding DNA: TGTGCCAGCAGCTTTACAGGGGGCGTTTACGAGCAGTACTTC. The whole variable domain, filled in from reference TRBV5-6 and TRBJ2-7, reads DAGVTQSPTHLIKTRGQQVTLRCSPKSGHDTVSWYQQALGQGPQFIFQYYEEEERQRGNFPDRFSGHQFPNYSSELNVNALLLGDSALYLCASSFTGGVYEQYFGPGTRLTVT.

V usage is TRBV7-2 and J usage is TRBJ1-1; D is perhaps TRBD1 (6 bases). Looked up from germline, CDR1 is SGHTA and CDR2 is FQGNSA. This CDR3 region has 15 residues. V was trimmed by 5 bases and J by 4 bases, leaving 17 bases between them. The CDR3 here is CASSPGGAVRTEAFF. The CDR3 nucleotides read TGTGCCAGCAGCCCCGGGGGGGCAGTGCGCACTGAAGCTTTCTTT.

This sequence joins TRBV13 and TRBJ2-5, with D perhaps TRBD2 (7 bases). V was shortened by 5 bases and J by 2 bases, with 18 bases between the two germline ends. The CDR3 spans 16 residues. Germline V CDR1 and CDR2: PRHDT, FYEKMQ (reference sequence). The CDR3 here is CASSTPGGGNQETQYF. Here the CDR3 DNA reads TGTGCCAGCAGCACCCCGGGGGGCGGGAATCAAGAGACCCAGTACTTC.

V and J are TRBV7-6 and TRBJ2-7, with TRBD2 matching 14 bases. Germline-derived CDR1 and CDR2 are SGHVS and FNYEAQ. The CDR3 contains 14 residues. With V trimmed by 5 bases and J by 6 bases, 3 bases remained unmatched. CDR3 sequence: CASSRGLAGVEQYF. The CDR3 DNA is TGTGCCAGCAGCCGGGGACTAGCGGGAGTCGAGCAGTACTTC.

This rearrangement joins TRBV27 to TRBJ2-7, with unresolved D. This CDR3 has 14 amino acids. V was cut by 3 bases and J by 2 bases, with 11 bases left in between. The germline CDR1 and CDR2 sequences are MNHEY and SMNVEV (reference sequence). The CDR3 is CASSFNSLTYEQYF. The CDR3 nucleotides are TGTGCCAGCAGTTTTAACAGCTTGACCTACGAGCAGTACTTC.

The CDR3 DNA reads as TGTGCCATCAGTCTGCGGGAGGGCCAACCCTACGAGCAGTACTTC. Amino acids: CAISLREGQPYEQYF. The rearrangement uses TRBV10-3 and TRBJ2-7; TRBD2 agrees at 9 bases. J lost 2 bases, V lost 5 bases, and 7 bases had no gene match. This CDR3 is built from 15 residues. Germline V lookup: CDR1 ENHRY, CDR2 SYGVKD.

This clone was seen more than once but under ten times. This chain connects TRBV28 to TRBJ1-2; the D is unclear. CDR1 and CDR2 (germline): MDHEN, SYDVKM. This CDR3 has 12 residues. Trimming pared 10 bases from V and 3 bases from J, leaving 12 bases between. CDR3 coding DNA: TGTGCCACCCGAGACGGGGACTATGGCTACACCTTC. It specifies CATRDGDYGYTF.

The rearrangement links TRBV19 to TRBJ1-5, with D perhaps matching TRBD1 (5 bases). Germline V gives CDR1 LNHDA, CDR2 SQIVND (reference sequence). Deletions cut 3 bases from V and 4 bases from J, with 10 bases between. The CDR3 has 14 amino acids. The CDR3 DNA sequence: TGTGCCAGTAGTATCGCGAAGGGGAATCAGCCCCAGCATTTT. Protein sequence: CASSIAKGNQPQHF.

The chain links TRBV6-4 to TRBJ2-3; no firm D call. V lost 4 bases and J lost 5, with 7 bases in between. This CDR3 has 12 residues. From germline, CDR1 is MRHNA and CDR2 SNTAGT. CDR3: CASSAGGDTQYF. In nucleotides, the CDR3 is TGTGCCAGCAGTGCTGGCGGAGATACGCAGTATTTT.

V usage is TRBV6-5 and J usage is TRBJ1-2; a weak D match, TRBD1 (6 bases). Germline V CDR1 and CDR2: MNHEY, SVGAGI. The CDR3 extends over 13 amino acids. V was trimmed by 4 bases and J by 7 bases, leaving 13 bases between them. The CDR3 is CASSSLRGAGYTF. CDR3 nucleotides: TGTGCCAGCAGTTCCCTACGGGGGGCTGGCTACACCTTC.

The V gene is TRBV19, the J gene TRBJ1-2; 7 nucleotides match TRBD1. Germline loops: CDR1 LNHDA, CDR2 SQIVND (reference sequence). The trim removed 7 bases at V and 2 bases at J, leaving 10 bases unmatched. The CDR3 totals 15 residues. The CDR3 is CASIDREGRNYGYTF. The DNA of the CDR3 is TGTGCCAGTATTGACAGGGAAGGGAGAAACTATGGCTACACCTTC.

The genes are TRBV5-1 and TRBJ2-7, with 8 bases that match TRBD2. Germline assignment: CDR1 SGHRS and CDR2 YFSETQ. J lost 7 bases, V lost 2 bases, and 11 bases had no gene match. This CDR3 region has 15 residues. The CDR3 loop reads CASSLSRNGRDEQYF. Here the CDR3 DNA reads TGCGCCAGCAGCTTAAGTAGGAACGGGAGGGATGAGCAGTACTTC.

The V call is TRBV9, the J call TRBJ2-5; tentatively, D is TRBD1 (5 bases). The V gene lost 4 bases and the J gene lost 1 base, with 14 bases spanning the gap. From germline, CDR1 is SGDLS and CDR2 YYNGEE. The CDR3 sequence is 15 residues long. DNA of the CDR3: TGTGCCAGCAGCAACGGACCAGGGCGCCAAGAGACCCAGTACTTC. Its translation is CASSNGPGRQETQYF.

This clone was recorded only once. The chain uses TRBV28 and TRBJ2-7; 9 positions agree with TRBD2. The CDR3 sequence is 15 residues long. Looked up from germline, CDR1 is MDHEN and CDR2 is SYDVKM. The V segment lost 4 bases and the J segment 3 bases; nucleotides outside the gene matches: 7. Here the CDR3 DNA reads TGTGCCAGCAGTTCCACTAGCGGGCCGATCTACGAGCAGTACTTC. Its translation: CASSSTSGPIYEQYF.

The chain has TRBV7-9 and TRBJ1-3; unclear D gene. Per the germline V gene, CDR1 is SEHNR and CDR2 is FQNEAQ (reference sequence). The ends were cut back, 2 bases at V and 2 bases at J, with 10 bases in the middle. The CDR3 has 15 amino acids. CDR3 region: CASSLSTSTGNTIYF. In DNA, the CDR3 is TGTGCCAGCAGCTTATCGACCAGTACTGGAAACACCATATATTTT.

There are a few counts of this clone. This specimen includes other DNA sequences encoding the same CDR3. V and J are TRBV18 and TRBJ2-3; 8 nucleotides match TRBD2. Germline CDR1 is KGHSH and CDR2 is LQKENI. CDR3 length: 15 residues. Trimming at V came to 2 bases and at J to 0 bases, leaving 1 base not matched to a gene. The CDR3 protein is CASSPASGSTDTQYF. The CDR3 coding sequence is TGTGCCAGCTCACCAGCTAGCGGGAGCACAGATACGCAGTATTTT. Together with reference TRBV18 and TRBJ2-3, the CDR3 gives the full variable domain: NAGVMQNPRHLVRRRGQEARLRCSPMKGHSHVYWYRQLPEEGLKFMVYLQKENIIDESGMPKERFSAEFPKEGPSILRIQQVVRGDSAAYFCASSPASGSTDTQYFGPGTRLTVL.

The chain uses TRBV5-1 and TRBJ2-1; TRBD2 aligns across 7 bases. Losses at the gene ends were 4 bases for V and 9 bases for J; bases not matched to a gene: 13. In germline, CDR1 is SGHRS, CDR2 YFSETQ. The CDR3 contains 15 residues. CDR3: CASSPPGRSASEQFF. The CDR3 DNA sequence: TGCGCCAGCAGCCCACCCGGGAGGTCGGCTAGTGAGCAGTTCTTC.

J is TRBJ2-7 and V is TRBV5-6, with TRBD2 matching over 12 bases. V dropped 6 bases and J dropped 7; count of bases not matched to a gene: 8. The CDR3 covers 14 residues. In germline, CDR1 is SGHDT, CDR2 YYEEEE. The CDR3 region has the DNA TGTGCCAGCACCCCTAGCGGGAGGGCTGGGGAGCAGTACTTC. Its translation: CASTPSGRAGEQYF. Complete variable domain (other parts from reference TRBV5-6 and TRBJ2-7): DAGVTQSPTHLIKTRGQQVTLRCSPKSGHDTVSWYQQALGQGPQFIFQYYEEEERQRGNFPDRFSGHQFPNYSSELNVNALLLGDSALYLCASTPSGRAGEQYFGPGTRLTVT.

The rearrangement links TRBV5-8 to TRBJ2-2; D is undetermined. CDR1 SGHTS and CDR2 YDEGEE come from the germline V gene. The CDR3 sequence is 12 residues long. Deletions cut 1 base from V and 8 bases from J, with 6 bases between. Here the CDR3 reads CASSLQLGELFF. The CDR3 nucleotides read TGTGCCAGCAGCTTGCAGCTGGGGGAGCTGTTTTTT.

The chain has TRBV23-1 and TRBJ2-7; perhaps TRBD1 as D (5 bases). TRBV23-1 is assigned to the ORF class and has an uncertain function. V lost 0 bases, J lost 4 bases, and 16 bases lay in between. The CDR3 is 16 residues long. The CDR3: CASSQSVGPVCYEQYF. The CDR3 nucleotides read TGCGCCAGCAGTCAATCCGTGGGGCCTGTCTGTTACGAGCAGTACTTC.

The rearrangement uses TRBV7-9 and TRBJ2-5; D not certain. Trimming took 5 bases from V and 4 from J, leaving 11 bases between them. Per the germline V gene, CDR1 is SEHNR and CDR2 is FQNEAQ (reference sequence). CDR3 length: 13 residues. Here the CDR3 reads CASSPIAVETQYF. DNA of the CDR3: TGTGCCAGCAGCCCTATAGCAGTAGAGACCCAGTACTTC.

This clone was found once. This rearrangement joins TRBV9 to TRBJ2-7, with D tentatively TRBD1 (5 bases). Trimming removed 0 bases at V and 3 bases at J, with 13 bases between. The CDR3 spans 15 residues. Germline assignment: CDR1 SGDLS and CDR2 YYNGEE. DNA for the CDR3: TGTGCCAGCAGCGTAGGTAAGGGGTTCATCTACGAGCAGTACTTC. It specifies CASSVGKGFIYEQYF.

This clone has a single count. The chain links TRBV18 to TRBJ2-3, with 13 bases lining up with TRBD2. With V trimmed by 7 bases and J by 3 bases, 31 bases remained unmatched. Germline assignment: CDR1 KGHSH and CDR2 LQKENI. The length of the CDR3 is 24 residues. The CDR3 DNA sequence: TGTGCCAGCTTCCCGTTGCCTTACTGGACTAGCGGGAGTCTTAGAGCCCCGACGACAGATACGCAGTATTTT. It specifies CASFPLPYWTSGSLRAPTTDTQYF.

This clone has a single count. The chain couples TRBV6-5 to TRBJ1-1; 8 bases line up with TRBD1. Germline V CDR1 and CDR2: MNHEY, SVGAGI. Unmatched junction bases numbered 4, after V lost 7 bases and J lost 0 bases. This CDR3 has 14 amino acids. The CDR3 coding sequence is TGTGCCAGCACCCGGACAGGGATGAACACTGAAGCTTTCTTT. Its translation is CASTRTGMNTEAFF.

The chain recombines TRBV16 with TRBJ2-7; no clear D. Germline assignment: CDR1 KGHSY and CDR2 FQNENV. Between the trimmed V and J ends, which lost 0 bases and 3 bases, there was a span of 6 bases. CDR3 size: 13 residues. The DNA for the CDR3 is TGTGCCAGCAGCCAATCATATTTCTACGAGCAGTACTTC. It is translated as CASSQSYFYEQYF.

The V call is TRBV7-8, the J call TRBJ2-5; D is undetermined. From germline, CDR1 is SGHVS and CDR2 FQNEAQ. V was pared by 3 bases and J by 5 bases, with 7 bases between. This CDR3 spans 12 amino acids. The CDR3 bases are TGTGCCAGCAGCTTTACCCCGGAGACCCAGTACTTC. As protein: CASSFTPETQYF.

This clone appeared once. This chain links TRBV10-3 with TRBJ2-1; 7 nucleotides match TRBD2. CDR1 is ENHRY and CDR2 is SYGVKD in the germline V gene. The CDR3 length is 15 residues. V lost 0 bases to trimming and J lost 7 bases; unmatched junction nucleotides: 6. The CDR3 loop is CAISESASGPNEQFF. CDR3 in DNA: TGTGCCATCAGTGAGTCAGCTAGCGGACCTAATGAGCAGTTCTTC.

J is TRBJ2-7 and V is TRBV5-1; 10 nucleotides agree with TRBD2. The CDR3 is 14 amino acids. The germline gives CDR1 SGHRS, CDR2 YFSETQ. V shed 4 bases, J shed 2 bases, and the junction held 3 bases outside the gene matches. Written as DNA, the CDR3 is TGCGCCAGCAGCATACTAGCGGGACCCTACGAGCAGTACTTC. This encodes CASSILAGPYEQYF.

The rearrangement uses TRBV10-3 and TRBJ1-1, with a weak D call TRBD1 (5 bases). V was shortened by 7 bases and J by 2 bases, with 11 bases between the two germline ends. In germline, CDR1 is ENHRY, CDR2 SYGVKD. The CDR3 sequence is 13 residues long. The CDR3 DNA reads as TGTGCCATCAATCCGACAGCTAACACTGAAGCTTTCTTT. Amino acids: CAINPTANTEAFF.